Each of the 14 T cell receptor beta chains below was sequenced from the same sample in a study of T cells in Graves' hyperthyroidism and ophthalmopathy. Using RNA transcripts as the source, TCR beta CDR3 regions were amplified. Carried out on the TCR CDR3, a first-round RT-PCR used the HTBI primer set. A single record per CDR3 protein comes from TCRdb applying MiXCR to the multiplex PCR reads. The sample lists hundreds of thousands of distinct CDR3 sequences, 22% seen once, with around 47% in the top ten. The material sequenced was blood. Receptors originate from a woman in her seventies with Graves' ophthalmopathy.

The CDR3 sequence: CATSRETNYGYTF. In DNA, the CDR3 is TGTGCCACCAGCAGAGAAACGAACTATGGCTACACCTTC. The chain combines TRBV15 with TRBJ1-2; D remains ambiguous. Trimming shortened V by 0 bases and J by 2 bases, and 4 bases separated the two germline ends. The CDR3 extends over 13 amino acids. Germline CDR1 and CDR2: LNHNV and YYDKDF (reference sequence).

This clonotype was seen only a few times. The V gene is TRBV15, the J gene TRBJ2-1; 8 bases line up with TRBD2. Germline V CDR1 and CDR2: LNHNV, YYDKDF (reference sequence). There are 17 residues in the CDR3. Trimming removed 0 bases from V and 0 bases from J; junction bases left unmatched: 4. The DNA of the CDR3 is TGTGCCACCAGCAGAGACGGCGGGACTAGCTCCTACAATGAGCAGTTCTTC. It yields the protein CATSRDGGTSSYNEQFF. Full variable domain (remainder filled in from reference TRBV15 and TRBJ2-1): DAMVIQNPRYQVTQFGKPVTLSCSQTLNHNVMYWYQQKSSQAPKLLFHYYDKDFNNEADTPDNFQSRRPNTSFCFLDIRSPGLGDTAMYLCATSRDGGTSSYNEQFFGPGTRLTVL.

The chain employs TRBV6-2 or TRBV6-3 and TRBJ2-3; 9 positions agree with TRBD2. The V gene end was trimmed by 6 bases and the J gene end by 11 bases; junction bases not matched to a gene: 21. The V gene's germline CDR1 is MNHEY and CDR2 SVGEGT. The CDR3 sequence is 17 residues long. The CDR3 DNA is TGTGCCAGCAGAGAGGACCCCGGGACTAGCTCGAACCGGGTGCAGTATTTT. The encoded protein is CASREDPGTSSNRVQYF.

The chain recombines TRBV20-1 with TRBJ1-5; D call uncertain. The CDR3 extends over 15 amino acids. Germline CDR1 and CDR2: DFQATT and SNEGSKA (reference sequence). V was cut by 7 bases and J by 6 bases, with 22 bases left in between. The CDR3, as DNA: TGCAGTGTCCTACCTAGCGGGCTCCGCGGTCAGCCCCAGCATTTT. This codes for CSVLPSGLRGQPQHF.

This clonotype was observed a handful of times. J is TRBJ2-7 and V is TRBV6-1, with 7 bases aligning to TRBD1. Germline V lookup: CDR1 MNHNS, CDR2 SASEGT. The CDR3 contains 15 residues. V dropped 5 bases and J dropped 3; count of bases not matched to a gene: 10. CDR3 loop: CASSLIRDRNYEQYF. The CDR3 nucleotides are TGTGCCAGCAGTCTTATAAGGGACAGAAACTACGAGCAGTACTTC.

The J gene is TRBJ2-1, the V gene TRBV2, with 8 bases that match TRBD2. J lost 8 bases, V lost 9 bases, and 15 bases had no gene match. There are 15 residues in the CDR3. Germline-derived CDR1 and CDR2 are SNHLY and FYNNEI. CDR3 nucleotide sequence: TGTGCCAGTGGAACGGGAGGGCGGGGGGCCCATGAGCAGTTCTTC. Translated, it gives CASGTGGRGAHEQFF.

The V and J genes are TRBV7-3 and TRBJ2-3; TRBD1 matches 9 bases. The CDR3 runs to 14 residues. CDR1 SGHTA and CDR2 FQGTGA come from the germline V gene. V was pared by 1 base and J by 4 bases, with 0 bases of the junction left unmatched. The CDR3 DNA follows: TGTGCCAGCAGCTTAAACAGGGGGCCAGATACGCAGTATTTT. Translated, it gives CASSLNRGPDTQYF.

This clonotype was found many times. The rearrangement uses TRBV28 and TRBJ2-2; D is possibly TRBD2 (5 bases). V was clipped by 6 bases and J by 6 bases, with 14 bases between them. In germline, CDR1 is MDHEN, CDR2 SYDVKM. This CDR3 comprises 14 residues. The CDR3 loop is CASSLHWGAGELFF. As DNA, the CDR3 is TGTGCCAGCAGCTTACACTGGGGAGCCGGGGAGCTGTTTTTT.

This clonotype turned up a few times. The CDR3 here is CSARDGQGEGYTF. The DNA for the CDR3 is TGCAGTGCTAGAGACGGACAGGGGGAAGGCTACACCTTC. This chain links TRBV20-1 with TRBJ1-2, with 10 bases identical to TRBD1. Germline trimming cut 0 bases from V and 8 bases from J; bases unmatched to any gene: 3. The CDR3 is made up of 13 amino acids. CDR1 is DFQATT, CDR2 SNEGSKA, per germline (reference sequence).

This clonotype was counted ten times or more. The chain uses TRBV11-2 and TRBJ1-1, with D tentatively TRBD1 (6 bases). CDR1 SGHAT and CDR2 FQNNGV come from the germline V gene. The V and J ends lost 10 bases and 4 bases respectively, with 16 bases between them. The CDR3 totals 13 residues. DNA of the CDR3: TGTGCCACCCCACTGGGAGGGGGCACTGAAGCTTTCTTT. The encoded protein is CATPLGGGTEAFF. The full variable domain, its missing parts supplied by reference TRBV11-2 and TRBJ1-1, is EAGVAQSPRYKIIEKRQSVAFWCNPISGHATLYWYQQILGQGPKLLIQFQNNGVVDDSQLPKDRFSAERLKGVDSTLKIQPAKLEDSAVYLCATPLGGGTEAFFGQGTRLTVV.

This clonotype came up many times. The CDR3 sequence is CAKSLGGGNTGELFF. The CDR3 nucleotides are TGTGCCAAATCACTAGGCGGGGGGAACACCGGGGAGCTGTTTTTT. The chain has TRBV2 and TRBJ2-2; 7 bases are a match to TRBD2. The trim removed 10 bases at V and 1 base at J, leaving 9 bases unmatched. There are 15 residues in the CDR3. Looked up from germline, CDR1 is SNHLY and CDR2 is FYNNEI.

Many counts were recorded for this clonotype. The chain has TRBV27 and TRBJ2-7, with D possibly being TRBD1 (5 bases). The CDR3 sequence is 13 residues long. V lost 5 bases and J 0 bases, leaving 8 bases between the germline ends. CDR1 and CDR2 from the germline V gene are MNHEY and SMNVEV (reference sequence). The CDR3 region has the DNA TGTGCCAGCAGTCTAGGACACTCCTACGAGCAGTACTTC. This codes for CASSLGHSYEQYF.

At least ten counts were recorded for this clonotype. This chain uses TRBV2 with TRBJ2-7; 11 bases agree with TRBD2. The CDR3 spans 13 residues. The V gene end was trimmed by 10 bases and the J gene end by 5 bases; junction bases not matched to a gene: 7. Germline V gene sequence: CDR1 SNHLY, CDR2 FYNNEI. The CDR3 nucleotides read TGTGCCATCTCACTAGCGGGAGCAGACGAGCAGTACTTC. This gives the protein CAISLAGADEQYF.

This chain uses TRBV5-6 with TRBJ1-5; D is unresolved. The CDR3 runs 15 residues. CDR1 and CDR2 from the germline V gene are SGHDT and YYEEEE. Trimming pared 0 bases from V and 1 base from J, leaving 8 bases between. Here the CDR3 reads CASSLGGTSNQPQHF. CDR3 coding DNA: TGTGCCAGCAGCTTGGGGGGTACAAGCAATCAGCCCCAGCATTTT.